These 24 T cell receptor beta chains originate from one sample sequenced in a study of T-cell memory formation after mild COVID-19. TCRdb re-called the 5' RACE reads with MiXCR, one entry per CDR3 protein. The table has 100,000 to 150,000 distinct CDR3 sequences, about a sixth seen once. The material sequenced was PBMCs or a T cell subset sorted from them (not recorded which). These receptors came from a man between 18 and 35 years old who had mild COVID-19 (a few samples of this study predate the infection). Cell type and time point are not known.

A few counts support this clonotype. J is TRBJ1-5 and V is TRBV7-2, with D uncertain. There are 12 residues in the CDR3. Germline CDR1 SGHTA, CDR2 FQGNSA. V was shortened by 3 bases and J by 6 bases, with 6 bases between the two germline ends. For the CDR3, the DNA is TGTGCCAGCAGCTTCGGGCCTCAGCCCCAGCATTTT. This sequence encodes CASSFGPQPQHF. The whole variable domain, filled in from reference TRBV7-2 and TRBJ1-5, reads GAGVSQSPSNKVTEKGKDVELRCDPISGHTALYWYRQSLGQGLEFLIYFQGNSAPDKSGLPSDRFSAERTGGSVSTLTIQRTQQEDSAVYLCASSFGPQPQHFGDGTRLSIL.

This sequence joins TRBV20-1 and TRBJ2-5; tentatively, D is TRBD2 (5 bases). Trimming removed 5 bases at V and 2 bases at J, with 9 bases between. CDR1 is DFQATT and CDR2 is SNEGSKA in the germline V gene (reference sequence). The CDR3 sequence is 12 residues long. The CDR3 here is CSADQRQETQYF. DNA for the CDR3: TGCAGTGCTGACCAGCGGCAAGAGACCCAGTACTTC.

The rearrangement joins TRBV6-2 or TRBV6-3 to TRBJ2-2; no reliable D call. CDR1 is MNHEY and CDR2 is SVGEGT in the germline V gene. The CDR3 spans 14 residues. The V end was cut by 7 bases, the J end by 7 bases, with 16 bases between. This CDR3 reads CASNKISVYGELFF. DNA for the CDR3: TGTGCCAGCAATAAAATCTCGGTTTACGGGGAGCTGTTTTTT.

This clonotype appeared a few times. The chain's CDR3 is CASSSQSHRGDSPLHF. CDR3 in DNA: TGTGCCAGCAGTTCGCAGTCACACAGGGGCGACTCACCCCTCCACTTT. The rearrangement uses TRBV6-5 and TRBJ1-6; 7 positions agree with TRBD1. The junction had 13 bases not matched to a gene; V was cut back by 4 bases and J by 10 bases. Per germline, CDR1 MNHEY and CDR2 SVGAGI. This CDR3 spans 16 amino acids.

This clonotype appeared many times. The chain uses TRBV29-1 and TRBJ2-2; D gene uncertain. Germline assignment: CDR1 SQVTM and CDR2 ANQGSEA. The V gene lost 2 bases and the J gene lost 3 bases, with 10 bases spanning the gap. The CDR3 contains 14 residues. The CDR3 reads CSVESVSHTGELFF. CDR3 coding DNA: TGCAGCGTTGAATCTGTTTCTCACACCGGGGAGCTGTTTTTT.

The rearrangement uses TRBV27 and TRBJ2-3; D gene unclear. CDR3 length: 15 residues. The germline V gene has CDR1 MNHEY and CDR2 SMNVEV (reference sequence). V gave up 3 bases and J gave up 4 bases, with 14 bases separating them. The CDR3: CASSFAAIMSDTQYF. CDR3 coding DNA: TGTGCCAGCAGTTTTGCAGCAATAATGTCAGATACGCAGTATTTT.

V gene TRBV3-1 combines with J gene TRBJ2-2; D might be TRBD2 (5 bases). Germline CDR1 is LGHDT and CDR2 is YNNKEL (reference sequence). V gave up 3 bases and J gave up 1 base, with 6 bases separating them. The CDR3 length is 14 residues. The CDR3 protein is CASSHRGNTGELFF. The CDR3 bases are TGTGCCAGCAGCCACCGGGGGAACACCGGGGAGCTGTTTTTT.

This clonotype was detected a few times. V and J are TRBV7-2 and TRBJ1-1, with D uncertain. The V end was cut by 5 bases, the J end by 8 bases, with 12 bases between. Germline values: CDR1 SGHTA, CDR2 FQGNSA. CDR3 length: 12 residues. This CDR3 is CASSPTHGEAFF. The DNA for the CDR3 is TGTGCCAGCAGCCCTACCCACGGGGAAGCTTTCTTT. The entire variable domain, with the rest obtained from reference TRBV7-2 and TRBJ1-1, is as follows: GAGVSQSPSNKVTEKGKDVELRCDPISGHTALYWYRQSLGQGLEFLIYFQGNSAPDKSGLPSDRFSAERTGGSVSTLTIQRTQQEDSAVYLCASSPTHGEAFFGQGTRLTVV.

This clonotype showed up many times. This chain joins TRBV6-5 and TRBJ2-3; D call uncertain. This CDR3 has 16 amino acids. V dropped 0 bases and J dropped 2 bases, with 12 bases sitting between them. The germline V gene has CDR1 MNHEY and CDR2 SVGAGI. Here the CDR3 reads CASSYSADRLTDTQYF. The CDR3 bases are TGTGCCAGCAGTTACTCGGCCGACCGCCTCACAGATACGCAGTATTTT.

This rearrangement joins TRBV4-2 to TRBJ1-5; unclear D gene. The germline CDR1 and CDR2 sequences are LGHNA and YNFKEQ. V was trimmed by 0 bases and J by 4 bases, leaving 10 bases between them. The CDR3 consists of 15 residues. CDR3: CASSQDLFPNQPQHF. Written as DNA, the CDR3 is TGTGCCAGCAGCCAAGACTTATTCCCGAATCAGCCCCAGCATTTT.

This clonotype was observed a few times. The CDR3, as DNA: TGTGCCAGCAGCGTAACGTCTAGCGGGGGTGTGGAGACCCAGTACTTC. Its translation: CASSVTSSGGVETQYF. The chain is built from TRBV9 and TRBJ2-5; 10 positions match TRBD2. The CDR3 runs 16 residues. The trim removed 1 base at V and 5 bases at J, leaving 8 bases unmatched. Germline-derived CDR1 and CDR2 are SGDLS and YYNGEE.

The V gene is TRBV19, the J gene TRBJ2-2, with unresolved D. Trimming left V 5 bases short and J 1 base short, with 14 bases between. The germline CDR1 and CDR2 sequences are LNHDA and SQIVND (reference sequence). This CDR3 spans 16 amino acids. The DNA of the CDR3 is TGTGCCAGTAGTCCCCGGGCCCGAGTGAACACCGGGGAGCTGTTTTTT. This gives the protein CASSPRARVNTGELFF. Complete variable domain (other parts from reference TRBV19 and TRBJ2-2): DGGITQSPKYLFRKEGQNVTLSCEQNLNHDAMYWYRQDPGQGLRLIYYSQIVNDFQKGDIAEGYSVSREKKESFPLTVTSAQKNPTAFYLCASSPRARVNTGELFFGEGSRLTVL.

This clonotype was seen more than once but under ten times. The rearrangement uses TRBV5-1 and TRBJ2-2; either TRBD1 or TRBD2 may supply D (5 bases each). V gave up 5 bases and J gave up 2 bases, with 13 bases separating them. CDR3 length equals 15 residues. Germline CDR1 is SGHRS and CDR2 is YFSETQ. In nucleotides, the CDR3 is TGCGCCAGCAGGGCCGAGGGGCTAAACACCGGGGAGCTGTTTTTT. It encodes CASRAEGLNTGELFF. Full variable domain (outside the CDR3, taken from reference TRBV5-1 and TRBJ2-2): KAGVTQTPRYLIKTRGQQVTLSCSPISGHRSVSWYQQTPGQGLQFLFEYFSETQRNKGNFPGRFSGRQFSNSRSEMNVSTLELGDSALYLCASRAEGLNTGELFFGEGSRLTVL.

This clonotype was seen more than once but under ten times. CDR3 bases: TGCAGCGTTGGACCATACAATGAGCAGTTCTTC. Protein: CSVGPYNEQFF. This rearrangement joins TRBV29-1 to TRBJ2-1; no firm D call. This CDR3 is built from 11 residues. The germline gives CDR1 SQVTM, CDR2 ANQGSEA. Trimming took 4 bases from V and 4 from J, leaving 5 bases between them.

This clonotype was counted only a few times. The chain recombines TRBV7-9 with TRBJ2-3; D gene unclear. V lost 1 base and J 3 bases, leaving 11 bases between the germline ends. In germline, CDR1 is SEHNR, CDR2 FQNEAQ (reference sequence). CDR3 size: 15 residues. The CDR3 here is CASSLGGSYTDTQYF. CDR3 nucleotides: TGTGCCAGCAGCTTAGGGGGAAGTTATACAGATACGCAGTATTTT.

This clonotype has only a few counts. V gene TRBV12-3 or TRBV12-4 combines with J gene TRBJ2-1, with D hard to call. The CDR3 consists of 15 residues. V was clipped by 7 bases and J by 1 base, with 14 bases between them. The CDR3 nucleotides are TGTGCCAGCATTCCCGACGCTCCGTCCTACAATGAGCAGTTCTTC. Its translation: CASIPDAPSYNEQFF.

This clonotype was counted only a few times. V and J are TRBV5-1 and TRBJ2-3; D might be TRBD2 (5 bases). This CDR3 is built from 15 residues. The germline V gene has CDR1 SGHRS and CDR2 YFSETQ. V was clipped by 4 bases and J by 2 bases, with 14 bases between them. CDR3 DNA: TGCGCCAGCAGCGCTAGGTCAGCGGCCACAGATACGCAGTATTTT. Translated: CASSARSAATDTQYF.

In its sample, this clonotype was seen a few times. This rearrangement joins TRBV5-1 to TRBJ2-2; D ambiguous. This CDR3 is built from 18 residues. CDR1 SGHRS and CDR2 YFSETQ come from the germline V gene. V lost 3 bases and J lost 1, with 19 bases in between. This CDR3 reads CASSYKPSASGNTGELFF. The CDR3 DNA reads as TGCGCCAGCAGCTACAAACCCTCGGCATCCGGGAACACCGGGGAGCTGTTTTTT. Looking up the rest from reference TRBV5-1 and TRBJ2-2 gives the full variable domain: KAGVTQTPRYLIKTRGQQVTLSCSPISGHRSVSWYQQTPGQGLQFLFEYFSETQRNKGNFPGRFSGRQFSNSRSEMNVSTLELGDSALYLCASSYKPSASGNTGELFFGEGSRLTVL.

The rearrangement links TRBV5-1 to TRBJ2-5, with 7 bases lining up with TRBD1. Germline V gene lookup returns CDR1 SGHRS and CDR2 YFSETQ. This CDR3 region has 14 residues. With V trimmed by 4 bases and J by 5 bases, 8 bases remained unmatched. The CDR3 protein is CASSAQTGSETQYF. The CDR3 region has the DNA TGCGCCAGCAGCGCCCAGACAGGGTCGGAGACCCAGTACTTC.

The table lists this clonotype with a few counts. The V gene is TRBV15, the J gene TRBJ2-1; weak D call: TRBD1 (6 bases). The CDR3 extends over 12 amino acids. CDR1 and CDR2 from the germline V gene are LNHNV and YYDKDF (reference sequence). V gave up 1 base and J gave up 10 bases, with 8 bases separating them. The DNA for the CDR3 is TGTGCCACCAGCAGAGGAGGGACAGAGCAGTTCTTC. Amino acids: CATSRGGTEQFF.

This clonotype was detected only a few times. This chain links TRBV7-9 with TRBJ1-1, with 7 bases matching TRBD1. The CDR3 runs to 14 residues. Trimming cost V 2 bases and J 8 bases; bases outside gene matches: 8. Germline CDR1 reads SEHNR; CDR2 reads FQNEAQ (reference sequence). As DNA, the CDR3 is TGTGCCAGCAGCTTATCCGGGACAGTGCCAGAAGCTTTCTTT. Its translation: CASSLSGTVPEAFF.

The chain employs TRBV4-3 and TRBJ2-2; D perhaps matches TRBD1 (6 bases). The V end lost 4 bases, the J end lost 3 bases, and 12 bases lay between the germline ends. Germline V lookup: CDR1 LGHNA, CDR2 YSLEER. CDR3 size: 15 residues. In DNA, the CDR3 is TGCGCCAGCAGCCGTTTGGACAGCTACACCGGGGAGCTGTTTTTT. Translation: CASSRLDSYTGELFF.

This clonotype was detected only a few times. V and J are TRBV6-6 and TRBJ2-7, with 7 bases fitting TRBD2. This CDR3 is 12 amino acids long. CDR1 MNHNY and CDR2 SVGAGI come from the germline V gene (reference sequence). The CDR3 here is CGTRGTSYEQYF. In DNA, the CDR3 is TGTGGGACGCGGGGGACCTCCTACGAGCAGTACTTC.

The gene calls are TRBV11-2 and TRBJ2-1; 8 nucleotides line up with TRBD1. This CDR3 spans 16 amino acids. Germline values: CDR1 SGHAT, CDR2 FQNNGV. V dropped 1 base and J dropped 8; count of bases not matched to a gene: 10. CDR3 sequence (DNA): TGTGCCAGCAGCTTAGGAGTCTTTGGCAGGGGGCATGAGCAGTTCTTC. Translation: CASSLGVFGRGHEQFF.